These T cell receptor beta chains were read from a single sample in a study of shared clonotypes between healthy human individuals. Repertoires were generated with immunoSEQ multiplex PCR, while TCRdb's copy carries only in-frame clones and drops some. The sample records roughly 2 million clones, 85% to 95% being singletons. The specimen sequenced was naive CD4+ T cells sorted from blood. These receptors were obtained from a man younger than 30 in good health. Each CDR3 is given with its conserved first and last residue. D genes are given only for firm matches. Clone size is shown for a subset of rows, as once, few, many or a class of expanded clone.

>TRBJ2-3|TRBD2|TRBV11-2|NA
CASSLDLAGGLDTQYF
TGTGCCAGCAGCTTAGATTTAGCGGGGGGCCTGGATACGCAGTATTTT
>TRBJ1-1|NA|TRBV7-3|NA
CASSPRPGLEAFF
TGTGCCAGCAGCCCAAGACCAGGTCTTGAAGCTTTCTTT
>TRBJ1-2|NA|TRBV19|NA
CASSIMRADYGYTF
TGTGCCAGTAGTATTATGAGGGCCGATTATGGCTACACCTTC
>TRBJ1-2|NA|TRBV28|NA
CASYGQIYGYTF
TGTGCCAGCTACGGGCAGATCTATGGCTACACCTTC
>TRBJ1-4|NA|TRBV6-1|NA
CASAGQYNEKLFF
TGTGCCAGCGCGGGACAATACAATGAAAAACTGTTTTTT
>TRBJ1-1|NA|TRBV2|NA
CASSASAVMNTEAFF
TGTGCCAGCAGTGCTTCGGCAGTGATGAACACTGAAGCTTTCTTT
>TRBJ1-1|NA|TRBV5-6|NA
CASSLTANTEAFF
TGTGCCAGCAGCTTGACTGCGAACACTGAAGCTTTCTTT
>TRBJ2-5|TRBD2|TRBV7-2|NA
CASSLAPAGGQETQYF
TGTGCCAGCAGCTTAGCTCCAGCGGGAGGCCAAGAGACCCAGTACTTC
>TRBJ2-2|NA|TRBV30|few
CARSWGTGELFF
TGTGCCCGCTCGTGGGGAACCGGGGAGCTGTTTTTT
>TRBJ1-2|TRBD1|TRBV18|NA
CASKTGGEAYGYTF
TGTGCCAGCAAAACAGGGGGGGAAGCCTATGGCTACACCTTC
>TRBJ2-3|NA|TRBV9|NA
CASSVDQGTDTQYF
TGTGCCAGCAGCGTAGACCAAGGCACAGATACGCAGTATTTT
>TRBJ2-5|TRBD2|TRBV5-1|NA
CASSLDSGEGKTQYF
TGCGCCAGCAGCTTGGACTCCGGGGAGGGAAAGACCCAGTACTTC
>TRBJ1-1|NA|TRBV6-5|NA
CASRSSGLGNTEAFF
TGTGCCAGCAGGAGTTCGGGGCTCGGTAACACTGAAGCTTTCTTT
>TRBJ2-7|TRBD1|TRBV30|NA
CAWTLGQAVPTEQYF
TGTGCCTGGACCTTGGGACAGGCTGTTCCTACCGAGCAGTACTTC
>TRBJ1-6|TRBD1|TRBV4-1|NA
CASSQDSGQGLSYNSPLHF
TGCGCCAGCAGCCAAGATTCCGGACAGGGGCTCTCCTATAATTCACCCCTCCACTTT
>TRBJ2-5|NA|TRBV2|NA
CASNVISRETQYF
TGTGCCAGCAATGTCATTTCGAGGGAGACCCAGTACTTC
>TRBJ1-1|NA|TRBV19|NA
CASSTGPRGEAFF
TGTGCCAGTAGTACAGGTCCCCGGGGTGAAGCTTTCTTT
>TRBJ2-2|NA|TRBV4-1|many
CASSQDASSNTGELFF
TGCGCCAGCAGCCAAGATGCCAGCTCGAACACCGGGGAGCTGTTTTTT
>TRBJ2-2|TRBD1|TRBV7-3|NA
CASSPGDRGNTGELFF
TGTGCCAGCAGCCCGGGGGACAGGGGGAACACCGGGGAGCTGTTTTTT
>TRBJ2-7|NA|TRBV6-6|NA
CASSRRAAPEQYF
TGTGCCAGCAGCCGCCGGGCGGCACCCGAGCAGTACTTC
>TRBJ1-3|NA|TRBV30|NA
CAWSVGNGAGNTIYF
TGTGCCTGGAGTGTGGGGAACGGTGCTGGAAACACCATATATTTT
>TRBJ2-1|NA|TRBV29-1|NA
CSGIRETYNEQFF
TGCAGCGGCATCAGGGAAACATACAATGAGCAGTTCTTC
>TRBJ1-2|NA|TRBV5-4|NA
CASSLGGNSNYGYTF
TGTGCCAGCAGCTTGGGAGGGAATTCTAACTATGGCTACACCTTC
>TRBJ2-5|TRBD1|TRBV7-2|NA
CASSERDRAWETQYF
TGTGCCAGCAGCGAAAGGGACAGGGCATGGGAGACCCAGTACTTC
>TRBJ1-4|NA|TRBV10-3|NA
CAISELQPGTNEKLFF
TGTGCCATCAGTGAATTGCAGCCGGGAACTAATGAAAAACTGTTTTTT
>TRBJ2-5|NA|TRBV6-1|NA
CASNQGYETQYF
TGTGCCAGCAATCAGGGTTATGAGACCCAGTACTTC
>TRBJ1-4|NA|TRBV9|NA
CASSVREAQGGEKLFF
TGTGCCAGCAGCGTTCGCGAGGCCCAGGGTGGCGAAAAACTGTTTTTT
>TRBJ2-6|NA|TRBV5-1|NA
CASSLPRENRGASGANVLTF
TGCGCCAGCAGCTTGCCACGGGAGAACAGAGGAGCATCTGGGGCCAACGTCCTGACTTTC
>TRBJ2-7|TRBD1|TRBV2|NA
CASRGTGWIDEQYF
TGTGCCAGCAGGGGGACAGGGTGGATAGACGAGCAGTACTTC
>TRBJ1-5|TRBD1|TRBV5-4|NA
CASSLGGAGQGNQPQHF
TGTGCCAGCAGCTTGGGGGGTGCGGGACAGGGAAATCAGCCCCAGCATTTT
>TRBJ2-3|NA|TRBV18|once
CASSLSRVDTQYF
TGTGCCAGCTCACTTTCGAGGGTAGATACGCAGTATTTT
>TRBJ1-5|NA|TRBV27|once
CASSLEGLQPQHF
TGTGCCAGCAGTTTAGAGGGGCTTCAGCCCCAGCATTTT
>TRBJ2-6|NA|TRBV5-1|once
CASSRGRSGANVLTF
TGCGCCAGCAGCCGGGGGCGTTCTGGGGCCAACGTCCTGACTTTC